The present T cell receptor (beta chain) was sequenced within a study of blood T cell repertoires in COVID-19. About the study: Specimens from acute and convalescent COVID-19 originated in the United States, Italy and Spain. PBMCs, B-cell-depleted T cells, or T cells were the source of the cDNA or gDNA that made up the material.

The V and J ends lost 1 base and 6 bases respectively, with 15 bases between them. The CDR3 consists of 15 residues. CDR1 and CDR2 from the germline V gene are LGHDT and YNNKEL (reference sequence). Per the original methods: Cell counts per sample came from amplifying reference gene primers. The method was immunoSEQ multiplex PCR; TCRdb's version includes in-frame clones alone and lacks a portion of them. V, J and clone size are those of that table, while D and trimming were read from the DNA. Of 56,000 or so clones in the sample, 65% to 85% were seen once. The sequenced sample consisted of peripheral blood. This clonotype was obtained from a woman aged 70 to 79 with acute or convalescent COVID-19. J is TRBJ1-2 and V is TRBV3-1 (or the pseudogene TRBV3-2); D gene ambiguous. The CDR3 DNA sequence: TGTGCCAGCAGCCAAGCCGGGATCCCCGGACATGGCTACACCTTC. Protein sequence: CASSQAGIPGHGYTF.